A single sample is the source of the 14 T cell receptor beta chains below, sequenced in a study of cytomegalovirus exposure and HLA in healthy donors. PCR primers comprised 60 Vbeta and 13 Jbeta primers. Some clones are missing from TCRdb's copy, which holds only in-frame ones; the method was immunoSEQ multiplex PCR. The top ten clones hold more than 3.5% of a sample with around 85,000 clones, 65% to 75% of them seen once. Sequencing used PBMCs. These receptors were taken from a man aged 55 to 69 in good health and CMV-seronegative.

This chain joins TRBV19 and TRBJ2-1; TRBD1 might be the D (5 bases). The germline CDR1 and CDR2 sequences are LNHDA and SQIVND (reference sequence). V lost 8 bases, J lost 5 bases, and 19 bases lay in between. The CDR3 loop spans 15 amino acids. CDR3 sequence (DNA): TGTGCCAGTCGACCCCAGGGTGGGGTCCACAATGAGCAGTTCTTC. Translating gives CASRPQGGVHNEQFF.

Comments on this clone: A junction end diverges from the germline sequence, so it may reflect a read error. The rearrangement links TRBV27 to TRBJ2-7; the D is unclear. Germline-derived CDR1 and CDR2 are MNHEY and SMNVEV (reference sequence). The CDR3 contains 13 residues. CDR3 sequence reads: CASSFTARYGQYF. As DNA, the CDR3 is TGTGCCAGCAGTTTCACGGCGAGGTACGGGCAGTACTTC.

The chain joins TRBV9 to TRBJ2-3; 8 bases are shared with TRBD2. The CDR3 has 18 amino acids. V shed 0 bases and J 1 base; nucleotides not matched to a gene: 10. CDR1 is SGDLS, CDR2 YYNGEE, per germline. The CDR3 DNA is TGTGCCAGCAGCGTAGAGGTCTCGGGGGGGCGGGGCACAGATACGCAGTATTTT. Translating it yields CASSVEVSGGRGTDTQYF.

This chain uses TRBV13 with TRBJ1-1, with D perhaps matching TRBD1 (6 bases). Looked up from germline, CDR1 is PRHDT and CDR2 is FYEKMQ (reference sequence). This CDR3 region has 14 residues. V was trimmed by 3 bases and J by 7 bases, leaving 15 bases between them. CDR3 residues: CASSFTLRGSEAFF. The CDR3 DNA reads TGTGCCAGCAGCTTTACCCTCAGGGGTAGTGAAGCTTTCTTT.

V usage is TRBV7-9 and J usage is TRBJ2-7; 10 nucleotides align to TRBD1. From germline, CDR1 is SEHNR and CDR2 FQNEAQ (reference sequence). CDR3 size: 17 residues. The V gene end was trimmed by 4 bases and the J gene end by 4 bases; junction bases not matched to a gene: 13. This chain's CDR3 is CASSWGETGGRRYEQYF. The DNA for the CDR3 is TGTGCCAGCAGCTGGGGGGAGACAGGGGGCAGGAGGTACGAGCAGTACTTC.

The table lists this clone with a few counts. The V call is TRBV19, the J call TRBJ1-4; 8 nucleotides line up with TRBD1. In germline, CDR1 is LNHDA, CDR2 SQIVND (reference sequence). V was pared by 3 bases and J by 8 bases, with 8 bases of the junction left unmatched. The CDR3 is 15 amino acids. This CDR3 is CASSMGTGRREKLFF. The DNA of the CDR3 is TGTGCCAGTAGTATGGGGACAGGACGGCGAGAAAAACTGTTTTTT.

The sample holds one count of this clone. This chain connects TRBV5-5 to TRBJ2-7; a possible D gene is TRBD1 (5 bases). This CDR3 has 14 residues. V dropped 6 bases and J dropped 4 bases, with 17 bases sitting between them. Germline V lookup: CDR1 SGHKS, CDR2 YYEKEE (reference sequence). The CDR3 DNA reads TGTGCCAGCACCCGGCGGCAGGGTAAATACGAGCAGTACTTC. The encoded protein is CASTRRQGKYEQYF.

CDR3: CASSEAAGVMGEQYF. CDR3 coding DNA: TGTGCCAGCAGTGAAGCGGCAGGGGTCATGGGGGAGCAGTACTTC. The chain is built from TRBV6-1 and TRBJ2-7, with D possibly TRBD1 on 6 matching bases. Germline V gene lookup returns CDR1 MNHNS and CDR2 SASEGT. The CDR3 is made up of 15 amino acids. V lost 0 bases and J 7 bases, leaving 16 bases between the germline ends.

The chain combines TRBV2 with TRBJ2-7, with TRBD2 matching 9 bases. The CDR3 runs to 14 residues. The junction had 8 bases not matched to a gene; V was cut back by 6 bases and J by 5 bases. The germline gives CDR1 SNHLY, CDR2 FYNNEI. The chain's CDR3 is CASSRSGTSHEQYF. The CDR3 coding sequence is TGTGCCAGCAGCCGATCCGGGACTAGCCACGAGCAGTACTTC.

The chain recombines TRBV6-1 with TRBJ1-2, with no clear D. V lost 0 bases and J lost 5, with 7 bases in between. Germline V gene lookup returns CDR1 MNHNS and CDR2 SASEGT. The CDR3 spans 13 residues. CDR3 DNA: TGTGCCAGCAGTGAAGCATCCTATTATGGCTACACCTTC. It codes for CASSEASYYGYTF.

The V and J genes are TRBV27 and TRBJ2-2, with 7 positions matching TRBD1. The germline CDR1 and CDR2 sequences are MNHEY and SMNVEV (reference sequence). Trimming took 4 bases from V and 5 from J; bases not matched to a gene: 10. The length of the CDR3 is 16 residues. The CDR3 coding sequence is TGTGCCAGCAGTTCCACAGGGGTTTGGTTTACCGGGGAGCTGTTTTTT. The encoded protein is CASSSTGVWFTGELFF.

V usage is TRBV7-3 and J usage is TRBJ2-1, with 10 bases lining up with TRBD2. J gave up 7 bases and V 5 bases, and 11 bases lay outside the gene matches. The CDR3 has 16 residues. Germline V lookup: CDR1 SGHTA, CDR2 FQGTGA. CDR3 loop: CASSPDTSGVTNEQFF. Here the CDR3 DNA reads TGTGCCAGCAGCCCAGACACTAGCGGGGTCACTAATGAGCAGTTCTTC.

This clone has just one count. V and J are TRBV5-1 and TRBJ1-4; 7 bases align to TRBD1. This CDR3 comprises 14 residues. The ends lost 4 bases at V and 3 bases at J; junction bases unmatched: 3. Germline V gene data show CDR1 as SGHRS and CDR2 as YFSETQ. Here the CDR3 reads CASSTGQANEKLFF. The CDR3 DNA is TGCGCCAGCAGCACCGGACAGGCTAATGAAAAACTGTTTTTT.

V gene TRBV19 combines with J gene TRBJ1-5; D gene unclear. There are 13 residues in the CDR3. Germline CDR1 reads LNHDA; CDR2 reads SQIVND (reference sequence). The V and J ends lost 3 bases and 7 bases respectively, with 10 bases between them. The CDR3 DNA is TGTGCCAGTAGTATGTTTGAGGTCCAGCCCCAGCATTTT. This encodes CASSMFEVQPQHF.